This passage covers 12 T cell receptor beta chains from one sample sequenced in a study of cytomegalovirus exposure and HLA in healthy donors (dated by TCRdb to the late 2010s). Preparation of the library involved the immunoSEQ multiplex PCR assay. The multiplex PCR relied on a mix of 60 forward primers for TCR Vbeta segments and 13 reverse primers for TCR Jbeta segments. TCRdb carries this immuneACCESS record with in-frame sequences only. Its versions omit some clonotypes, under half of them owing to an unresolved V gene in the studies checked, with the rest unexplained. In all, the sample holds 150,000 to 200,000 clones, and roughly 83% of those were seen once. The ten largest clonotypes hold more than 1.5% of the sample. The specimen sequenced was PBMCs. The receptors shown here come from a woman in her forties or fifties in good health and CMV-seronegative.

The sample holds a few counts of this clone. The chain is built from TRBV5-6 and TRBJ1-4; 7 bases line up with TRBD1. The CDR3 loop spans 14 amino acids. Unmatched junction bases numbered 1, after V lost 1 base and J lost 4 bases. Germline values: CDR1 SGHDT, CDR2 YYEEEE. Here the CDR3 DNA reads TGTGCCAGCAGCTTGTACAGGGGTAATGAAAAACTGTTTTTT. Protein product: CASSLYRGNEKLFF.

The rearrangement joins TRBV5-4 to TRBJ2-3; 7 bases align to TRBD1. CDR3 length: 14 residues. Germline trimming cut 4 bases from V and 5 bases from J; bases unmatched to any gene: 7. Germline CDR1 reads SGHNT; CDR2 reads YYREEE (reference sequence). CDR3 in DNA: TGTGCCAGCAGCATGGGACAGAGAGAAGATACGCAGTATTTT. Amino acids: CASSMGQREDTQYF.

V gene TRBV5-1 combines with J gene TRBJ1-1; a possible D gene is TRBD1 (6 bases). The CDR3 spans 17 residues. Germline V gene lookup returns CDR1 SGHRS and CDR2 YFSETQ. The V gene lost 4 bases and the J gene lost 2 bases, with 21 bases spanning the gap. The CDR3 bases are TGCGCCAGCAGCCGGGGGGCGACGGGAGGGGTTAACACTGAAGCTTTCTTT. Translated: CASSRGATGGVNTEAFF.

The chain joins TRBV4-3 to TRBJ2-4; a possible D gene is TRBD1 (6 bases). The V gene lost 0 bases and the J gene lost 11 bases, with 14 bases spanning the gap. Germline CDR1 reads LGHNA; CDR2 reads YSLEER. This CDR3 has 14 amino acids. CDR3 sequence (DNA): TGCGCCAGCAGCCAAGAGTTCCGGGACACGGTTCAGTACTTC. This gives the protein CASSQEFRDTVQYF.

The chain couples TRBV5-6 to TRBJ1-5; a possible D gene is TRBD1 (6 bases). The germline V gene has CDR1 SGHDT and CDR2 YYEEEE. The germline V and J ends were trimmed by 0 bases and 3 bases, with 7 bases remaining between them. The CDR3 is made up of 14 amino acids. The CDR3 spells CASSLAGDNQPQHF. For the CDR3, the DNA is TGTGCCAGCAGCTTGGCAGGGGACAATCAGCCCCAGCATTTT.

This clone has a single count. The CDR3 loop reads CASRPGGSMAGELFF. CDR3 nucleotides: TGTGCCAGTAGGCCAGGGGGTTCCATGGCCGGGGAGCTGTTTTTT. The V call is TRBV19, the J call TRBJ2-2, with TRBD1 identical over 7 bases. The CDR3 runs to 15 residues. After removal of 6 bases from V and 6 bases from J, the junction contained 10 bases not matched to a gene. Germline assignment: CDR1 LNHDA and CDR2 SQIVND (reference sequence).

The V and J genes are TRBV28 and TRBJ2-7; the match to TRBD2 covers 9 bases. The germline gives CDR1 MDHEN, CDR2 SYDVKM. The CDR3 totals 13 residues. CDR3 region: CATREGGSYEQYF. CDR3 bases: TGTGCTACGCGGGAGGGGGGATCCTACGAGCAGTACTTC.

This clone was seen just once. Other nucleotide sequences from this sample produce the same CDR3. CDR3 sequence reads: CASSVAGNEQFF. DNA of the CDR3: TGTGCCAGCAGCGTAGCGGGCAATGAGCAGTTCTTC. The chain is built from TRBV9 and TRBJ2-1; no clear D. This CDR3 spans 12 amino acids. Looked up from germline, CDR1 is SGDLS and CDR2 is YYNGEE. Trimming cost V 0 bases and J 6 bases, with 4 bases left between them.

A few counts support this clone. This chain joins TRBV5-4 and TRBJ2-2, with 7 bases lining up with TRBD1. CDR3 length equals 14 residues. The V gene end was trimmed by 4 bases and the J gene end by 7 bases; junction bases not matched to a gene: 7. CDR1 is SGHNT, CDR2 YYREEE, per germline (reference sequence). CDR3 DNA sequence: TGTGCCAGCAGCCTAGGGGGCGTCAGCGGGGAGCTGTTTTTT. The encoded protein is CASSLGGVSGELFF.

Here the CDR3 reads CASSSGQANYGYTF. The CDR3 coding sequence is TGTGCCAGCAGCTCAGGACAGGCTAACTATGGCTACACCTTC. The chain employs TRBV28 and TRBJ1-2, with 7 bases that match TRBD1. The CDR3 covers 14 residues. J gave up 0 bases and V 6 bases, and 4 bases lay outside the gene matches. Germline-derived CDR1 and CDR2 are MDHEN and SYDVKM.

The CDR3 here is CASDLSGHGDYGYTF. CDR3 sequence (DNA): TGTGCCAGCGATTTAAGCGGTCACGGTGACTATGGCTACACCTTC. This chain links TRBV2 with TRBJ1-2; no clear D. The CDR3 loop spans 15 amino acids. From germline, CDR1 is SNHLY and CDR2 FYNNEI. Deletions cut 8 bases from V and 3 bases from J, with 19 bases between.

The V gene is TRBV5-6, the J gene TRBJ2-3; 7 positions match TRBD1. V lost 1 base to trimming and J lost 6 bases; unmatched junction nucleotides: 11. CDR1 is SGHDT, CDR2 YYEEEE, per germline. This CDR3 has 16 amino acids. The CDR3 loop is CASSLLTGRQRDTQYF. The DNA of the CDR3 is TGTGCCAGCAGCTTGTTGACAGGGCGTCAGCGGGATACGCAGTATTTT.